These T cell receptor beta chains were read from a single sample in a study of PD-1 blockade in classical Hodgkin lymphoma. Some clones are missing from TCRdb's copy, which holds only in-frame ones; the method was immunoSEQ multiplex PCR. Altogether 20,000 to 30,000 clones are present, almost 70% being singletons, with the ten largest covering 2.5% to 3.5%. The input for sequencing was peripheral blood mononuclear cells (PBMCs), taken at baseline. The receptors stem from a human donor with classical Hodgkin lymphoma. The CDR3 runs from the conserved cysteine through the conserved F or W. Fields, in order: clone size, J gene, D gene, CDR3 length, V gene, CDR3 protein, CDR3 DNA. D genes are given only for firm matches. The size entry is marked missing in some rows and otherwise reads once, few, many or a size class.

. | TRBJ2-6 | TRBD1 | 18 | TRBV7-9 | CASSLPGQGTSGANVLTF | TGTGCCAGCAGCTTACCGGGACAGGGGACCTCTGGGGCCAACGTCCTGACTTTC
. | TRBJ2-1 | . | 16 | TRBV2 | CASNYNVGFTRNEQFF | TGTGCCAGCAATTATAACGTAGGCTTCACCCGCAATGAGCAGTTCTTC
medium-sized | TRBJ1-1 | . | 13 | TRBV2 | CASREGSYTEAFF | TGTGCCAGCAGGGAGGGTTCGTACACTGAAGCTTTCTTT
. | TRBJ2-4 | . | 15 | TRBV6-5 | CASSYDRATRDIQYF | TGTGCCAGCAGTTACGATAGGGCTACGAGGGACATTCAGTACTTC
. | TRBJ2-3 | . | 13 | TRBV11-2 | CASSLDLGGTQYF | TGTGCCAGCAGCTTAGATCTTGGTGGTACGCAGTATTTT
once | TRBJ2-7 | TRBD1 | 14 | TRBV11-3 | CASSAGDRPYEQYF | TGTGCCAGCAGCGCAGGGGACAGGCCCTACGAGCAGTACTTC
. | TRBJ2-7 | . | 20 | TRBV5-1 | CASSFYPTTVQRGPRYEQYF | TGCGCCAGCAGCTTTTACCCGACCACTGTACAGAGGGGCCCCCGCTACGAGCAGTACTTC
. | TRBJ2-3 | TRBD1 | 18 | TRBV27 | CASRTGTGGIFRTDTQYF | TGTGCCAGCAGAACCGGGACAGGGGGAATCTTTCGCACAGATACGCAGTATTTT
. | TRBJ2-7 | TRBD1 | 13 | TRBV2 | CASRRTGAVEQYF | TGTGCCAGCAGAAGGACAGGGGCGGTCGAGCAGTACTTC
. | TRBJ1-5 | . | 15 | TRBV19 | CASSIDRAFNQPQHF | TGTGCCAGTAGTATAGATCGAGCCTTCAATCAGCCCCAGCATTTT
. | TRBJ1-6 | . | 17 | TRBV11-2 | CASSLEGPGLSRSPLHF | TGTGCCAGCAGCTTAGAGGGGCCGGGCTTGTCCCGCTCACCCCTCCACTTT
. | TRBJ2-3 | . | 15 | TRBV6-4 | CASSDRPLATDTQYF | TGTGCCAGCAGTGACCGCCCCCTAGCCACAGATACGCAGTATTTT
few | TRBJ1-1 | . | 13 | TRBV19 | CASSPSGNTEAFF | TGTGCCAGTAGCCCATCAGGGAACACTGAAGCTTTCTTT
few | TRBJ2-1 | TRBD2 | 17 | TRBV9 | CASSVGGSGGAYNEQFF | TGTGCCAGCAGCGTAGGGGGTAGCGGGGGTGCTTACAATGAGCAGTTCTTC
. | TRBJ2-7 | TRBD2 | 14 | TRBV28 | CASTVAGGPGEQYF | TGTGCCAGCACTGTAGCGGGGGGGCCGGGAGAGCAGTACTTC
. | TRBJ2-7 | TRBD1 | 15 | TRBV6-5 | CASRHGQGTSYEQYF | TGTGCCAGCAGACACGGACAGGGCACTTCCTACGAGCAGTACTTC
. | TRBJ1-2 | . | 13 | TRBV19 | CASSLQVNYGYTF | TGTGCCAGTAGTCTACAGGTCAACTATGGCTACACCTTC
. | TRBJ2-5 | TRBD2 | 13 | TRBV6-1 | CASSLRGGETQYF | TGTGCCAGCAGTTTGCGGGGGGGGGAGACCCAGTACTTC
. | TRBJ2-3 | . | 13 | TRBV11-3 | CASSLAPEDTQYF | TGTGCCAGCAGCTTAGCCCCAGAAGATACGCAGTATTTT
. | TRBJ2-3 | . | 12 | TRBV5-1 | CASRVSTDTQYF | TGCGCCAGCAGGGTGAGCACAGATACGCAGTATTTT
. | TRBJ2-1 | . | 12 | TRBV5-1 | CASSLVGGEQFF | TGCGCCAGCAGCTTGGTAGGGGGTGAGCAGTTCTTC
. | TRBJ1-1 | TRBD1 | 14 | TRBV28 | CASSPWDRAAEAFF | TGTGCCAGCAGTCCTTGGGACAGGGCGGCTGAAGCTTTCTTT
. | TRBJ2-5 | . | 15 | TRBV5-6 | CASSSSGQNRETQYF | TGTGCCAGCAGCTCCAGCGGACAGAATAGGGAGACCCAGTACTTC
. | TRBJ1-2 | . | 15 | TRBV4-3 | CASSQVIDKIYGYTF | TGCGCCAGCAGCCAAGTGATCGATAAAATCTATGGCTACACCTTC
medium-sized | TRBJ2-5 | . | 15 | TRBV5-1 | CASSLLAGSQETQYF | TGCGCCAGCAGCTTGTTGGCGGGGAGCCAAGAGACCCAGTACTTC
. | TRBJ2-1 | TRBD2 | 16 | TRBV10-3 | CAISDPPGLEYNEQFF | TGTGCCATCAGTGACCCCCCGGGACTAGAGTACAATGAGCAGTTCTTC
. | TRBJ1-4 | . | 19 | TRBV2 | CASSVNNGRVTNFDEKLFF | TGTGCCAGCAGTGTAAACAACGGCAGGGTTACTAATTTCGATGAAAAACTGTTTTTT
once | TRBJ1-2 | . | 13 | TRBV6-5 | CASSYNRVDGYTF | TGTGCCAGCAGTTACAATAGGGTTGATGGCTACACCTTC
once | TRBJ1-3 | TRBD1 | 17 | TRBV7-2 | CASSLLQGGYSGNTIYF | TGTGCCAGCAGCTTACTCCAAGGGGGCTACTCTGGAAACACCATATATTTT
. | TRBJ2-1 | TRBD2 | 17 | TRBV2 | CASSAEIAGAQGNEQFF | TGTGCCAGCAGCGCCGAGATAGCGGGGGCCCAGGGGAATGAGCAGTTCTTC
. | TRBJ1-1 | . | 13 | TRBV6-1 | CASSLQGNTEAFF | TGTGCCAGCAGTCTACAGGGGAACACTGAAGCTTTCTTT
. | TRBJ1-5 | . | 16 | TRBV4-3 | CASSFLVPGSNQPQHF | TGCGCCAGCAGTTTCCTCGTCCCGGGTAGCAATCAGCCCCAGCATTTT
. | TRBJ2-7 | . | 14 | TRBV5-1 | CASSNGLGGDEQYF | TGCGCCAGCAGTAATGGACTCGGAGGAGACGAGCAGTACTTC
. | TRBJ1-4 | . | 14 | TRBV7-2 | CASSLAHQGEKLFF | TGTGCCAGCAGCTTAGCGCACCAGGGGGAAAAACTGTTTTTT
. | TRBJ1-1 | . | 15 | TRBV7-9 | CASSLGTTGYTEAFF | TGTGCCAGCAGCTTAGGGACAACGGGATATACTGAAGCTTTCTTT
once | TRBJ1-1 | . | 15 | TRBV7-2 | CASSLAGHMNTEAFF | TGTGCCAGCAGCCTGGCAGGGCACATGAACACTGAAGCTTTCTTT
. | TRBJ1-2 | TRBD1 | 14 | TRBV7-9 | CASSATTGNYGYTF | TGTGCCAGCAGCGCCACGACAGGGAACTATGGCTACACCTTC
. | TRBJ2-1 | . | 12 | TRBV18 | CASSPEGGAQFF | TGTGCCAGCTCACCCGAAGGGGGGGCGCAGTTCTTC
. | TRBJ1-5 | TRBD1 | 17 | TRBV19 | CASSIDRGQGIYQPQHF | TGTGCCAGTAGTATAGATAGGGGACAGGGTATATACCAGCCCCAGCATTTT
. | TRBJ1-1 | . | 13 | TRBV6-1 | CASSEGTGAEAFF | TGTGCCAGCAGTGAAGGGACGGGGGCCGAAGCTTTCTTT